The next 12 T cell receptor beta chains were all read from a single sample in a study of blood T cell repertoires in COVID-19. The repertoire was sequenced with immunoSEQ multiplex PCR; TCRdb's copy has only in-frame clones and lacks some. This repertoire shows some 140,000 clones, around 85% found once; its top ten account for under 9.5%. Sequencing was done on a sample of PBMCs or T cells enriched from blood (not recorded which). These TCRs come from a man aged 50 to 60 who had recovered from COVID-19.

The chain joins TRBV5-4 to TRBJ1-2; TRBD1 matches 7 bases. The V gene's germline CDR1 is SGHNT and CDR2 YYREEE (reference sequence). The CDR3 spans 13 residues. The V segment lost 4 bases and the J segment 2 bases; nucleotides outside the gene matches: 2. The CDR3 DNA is TGTGCCAGCAGCCGACAGGGAAACTATGGCTACACCTTC. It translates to CASSRQGNYGYTF.

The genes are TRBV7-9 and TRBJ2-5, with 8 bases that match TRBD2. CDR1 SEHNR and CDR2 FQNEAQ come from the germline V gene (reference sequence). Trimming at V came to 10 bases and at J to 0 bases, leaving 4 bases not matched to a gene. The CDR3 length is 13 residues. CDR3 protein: CATKLADQETQYF. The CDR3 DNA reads TGTGCCACCAAACTAGCGGACCAAGAGACCCAGTACTTC.

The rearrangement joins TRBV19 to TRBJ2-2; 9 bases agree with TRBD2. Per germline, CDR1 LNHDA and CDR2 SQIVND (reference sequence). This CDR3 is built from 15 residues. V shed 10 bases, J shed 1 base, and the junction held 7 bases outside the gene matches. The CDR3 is CATLAGAWNTGELFF. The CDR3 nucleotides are TGTGCCACGTTAGCGGGGGCGTGGAACACCGGGGAGCTGTTTTTT.

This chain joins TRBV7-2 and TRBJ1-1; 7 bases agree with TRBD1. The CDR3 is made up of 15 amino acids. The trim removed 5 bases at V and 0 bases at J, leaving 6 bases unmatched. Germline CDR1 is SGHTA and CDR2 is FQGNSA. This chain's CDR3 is CASSERDRMNTEAFF. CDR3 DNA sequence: TGTGCCAGCAGCGAACGGGACAGAATGAACACTGAAGCTTTCTTT.

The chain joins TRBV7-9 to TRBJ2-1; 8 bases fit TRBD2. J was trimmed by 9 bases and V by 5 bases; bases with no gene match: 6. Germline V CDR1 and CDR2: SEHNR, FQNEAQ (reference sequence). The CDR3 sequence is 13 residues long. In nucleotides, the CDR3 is TGTGCCAGCAGCATCGGGGGGGTTGGTGAGCAGTTCTTC. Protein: CASSIGGVGEQFF.

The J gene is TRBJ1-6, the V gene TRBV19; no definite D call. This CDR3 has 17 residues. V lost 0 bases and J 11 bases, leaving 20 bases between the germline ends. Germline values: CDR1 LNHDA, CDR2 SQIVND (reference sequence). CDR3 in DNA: TGTGCCAGTAGTATAGACGCCGGACTCTCTCGGATTGCACCCCTCCACTTT. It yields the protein CASSIDAGLSRIAPLHF.

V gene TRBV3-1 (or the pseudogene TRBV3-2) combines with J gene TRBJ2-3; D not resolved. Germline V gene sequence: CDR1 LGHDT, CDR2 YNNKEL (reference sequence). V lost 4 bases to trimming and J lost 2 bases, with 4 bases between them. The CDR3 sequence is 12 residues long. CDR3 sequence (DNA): TGTGCCAGCAGCCTCGTCACAGATACGCAGTATTTT. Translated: CASSLVTDTQYF.

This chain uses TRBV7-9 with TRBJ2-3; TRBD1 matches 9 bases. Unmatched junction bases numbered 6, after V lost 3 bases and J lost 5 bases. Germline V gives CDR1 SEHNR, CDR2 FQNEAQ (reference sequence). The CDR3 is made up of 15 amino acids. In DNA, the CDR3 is TGTGCCAGCAGCTTCCTGGACAGGGGAGGAGATACGCAGTATTTT. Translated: CASSFLDRGGDTQYF.

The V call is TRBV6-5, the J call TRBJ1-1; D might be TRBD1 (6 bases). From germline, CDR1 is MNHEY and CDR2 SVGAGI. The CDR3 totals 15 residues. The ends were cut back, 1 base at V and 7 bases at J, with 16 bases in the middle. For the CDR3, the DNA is TGTGCCAGCAGTTACTGGGGGGGGGCGACTGGTGAAGCTTTCTTT. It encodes CASSYWGGATGEAFF.

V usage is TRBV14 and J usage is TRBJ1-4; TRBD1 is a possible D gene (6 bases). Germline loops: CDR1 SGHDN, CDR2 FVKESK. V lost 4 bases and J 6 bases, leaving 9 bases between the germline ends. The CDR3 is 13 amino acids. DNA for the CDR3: TGTGCCAGCAGCCGGGGGCTTGATGAAAAACTGTTTTTT. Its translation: CASSRGLDEKLFF.

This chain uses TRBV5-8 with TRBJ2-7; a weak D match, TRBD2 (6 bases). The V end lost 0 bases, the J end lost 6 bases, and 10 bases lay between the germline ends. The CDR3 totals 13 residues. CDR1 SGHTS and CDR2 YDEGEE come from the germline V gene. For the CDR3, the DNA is TGTGCCAGCAGCTTGGGTAGGGGAGGCGAGCAGTACTTC. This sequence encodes CASSLGRGGEQYF.

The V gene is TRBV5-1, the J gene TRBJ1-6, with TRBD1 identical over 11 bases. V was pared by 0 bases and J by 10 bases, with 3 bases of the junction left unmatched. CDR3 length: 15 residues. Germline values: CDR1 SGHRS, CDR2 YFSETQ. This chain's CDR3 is CASSLAGQGGSPLHF. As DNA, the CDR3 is TGCGCCAGCAGCTTGGCGGGACAGGGGGGATCACCCCTCCACTTT. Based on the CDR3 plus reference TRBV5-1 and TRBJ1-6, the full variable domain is KAGVTQTPRYLIKTRGQQVTLSCSPISGHRSVSWYQQTPGQGLQFLFEYFSETQRNKGNFPGRFSGRQFSNSRSEMNVSTLELGDSALYLCASSLAGQGGSPLHFGNGTRLTVT.